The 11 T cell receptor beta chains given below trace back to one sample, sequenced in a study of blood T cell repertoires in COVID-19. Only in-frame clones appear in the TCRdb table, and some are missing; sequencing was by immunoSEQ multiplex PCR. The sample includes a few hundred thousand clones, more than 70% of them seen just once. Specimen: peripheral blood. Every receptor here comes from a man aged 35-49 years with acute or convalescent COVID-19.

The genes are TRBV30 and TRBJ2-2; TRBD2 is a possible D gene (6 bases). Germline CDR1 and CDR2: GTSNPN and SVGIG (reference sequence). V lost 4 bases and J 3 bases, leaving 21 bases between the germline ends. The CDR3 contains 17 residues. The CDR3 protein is CAWTGHGGTDYTGELFF. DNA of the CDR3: TGTGCCTGGACCGGCCATGGGGGGACGGACTACACCGGGGAGCTGTTTTTT.

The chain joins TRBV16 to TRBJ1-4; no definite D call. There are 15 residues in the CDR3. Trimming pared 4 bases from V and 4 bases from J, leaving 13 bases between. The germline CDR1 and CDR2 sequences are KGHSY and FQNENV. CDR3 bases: TGTGCCAGCAGCCCGCAGCGGGAGGATAATGAAAAACTGTTTTTT. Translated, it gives CASSPQREDNEKLFF.

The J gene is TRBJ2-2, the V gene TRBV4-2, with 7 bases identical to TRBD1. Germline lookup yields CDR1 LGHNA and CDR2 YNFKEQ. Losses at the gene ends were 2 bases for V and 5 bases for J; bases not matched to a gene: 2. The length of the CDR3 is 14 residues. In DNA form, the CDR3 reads TGTGCCAGCAGCCAATCCAGGGGGACCGGGGAGCTGTTTTTT. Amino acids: CASSQSRGTGELFF.

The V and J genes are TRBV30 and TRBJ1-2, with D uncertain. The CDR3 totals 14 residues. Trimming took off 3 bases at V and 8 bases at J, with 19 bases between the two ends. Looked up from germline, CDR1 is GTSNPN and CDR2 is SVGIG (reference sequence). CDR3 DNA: TGTGCCTGGAGCGTCGGTTTCGGCGGGAGCGGCTACACCTTC. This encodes CAWSVGFGGSGYTF.

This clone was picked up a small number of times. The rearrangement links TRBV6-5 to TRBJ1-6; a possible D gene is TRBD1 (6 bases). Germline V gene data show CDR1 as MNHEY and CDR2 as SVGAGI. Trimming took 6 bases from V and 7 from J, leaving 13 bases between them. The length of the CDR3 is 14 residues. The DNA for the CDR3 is TGTGCCAGCAGGGGGACACGGATCAATTCACCCCTCCACTTT. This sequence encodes CASRGTRINSPLHF.

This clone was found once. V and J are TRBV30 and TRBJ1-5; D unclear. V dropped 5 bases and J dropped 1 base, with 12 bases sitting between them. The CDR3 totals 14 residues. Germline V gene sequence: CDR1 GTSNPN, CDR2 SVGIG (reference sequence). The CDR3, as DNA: TGTGCCTGGGGGAGAGGGAGGAGCAATCAGCCCCAGCATTTT. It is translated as CAWGRGRSNQPQHF.

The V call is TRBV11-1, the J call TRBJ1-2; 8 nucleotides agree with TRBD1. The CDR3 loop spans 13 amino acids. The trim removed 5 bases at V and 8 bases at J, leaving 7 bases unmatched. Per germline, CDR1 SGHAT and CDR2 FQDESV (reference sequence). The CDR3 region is CASSPGQGGGYTF. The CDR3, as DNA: TGTGCCAGCAGCCCAGGACAGGGTGGAGGCTACACCTTC. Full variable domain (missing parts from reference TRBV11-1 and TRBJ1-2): EAEVAQSPRYKITEKSQAVAFWCDPISGHATLYWYRQILGQGPELLVQFQDESVVDDSQLPKDRFSAERLKGVDSTLKIQPAELGDSAMYLCASSPGQGGGYTFGSGTRLTVV.

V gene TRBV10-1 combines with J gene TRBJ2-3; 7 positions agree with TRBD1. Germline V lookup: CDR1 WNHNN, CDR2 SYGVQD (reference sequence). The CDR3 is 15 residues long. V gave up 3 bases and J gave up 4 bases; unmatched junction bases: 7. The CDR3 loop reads CASSERQGVSDTQYF. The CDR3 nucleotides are TGCGCCAGCAGTGAAAGACAGGGAGTCTCAGATACGCAGTATTTT.

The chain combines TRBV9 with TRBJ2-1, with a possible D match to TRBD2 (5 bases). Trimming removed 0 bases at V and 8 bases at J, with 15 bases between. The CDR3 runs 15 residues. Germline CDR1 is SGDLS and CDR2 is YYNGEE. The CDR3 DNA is TGTGCCAGCAGCGTAGAGGGTGGGAGCCCCGATGAGCAGTTCTTC. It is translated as CASSVEGGSPDEQFF. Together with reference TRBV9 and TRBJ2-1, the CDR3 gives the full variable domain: DSGVTQTPKHLITATGQRVTLRCSPRSGDLSVYWYQQSLDQGLQFLIQYYNGEERAKGNILERFSAQQFPDLHSELNLSSLELGDSALYFCASSVEGGSPDEQFFGPGTRLTVL.

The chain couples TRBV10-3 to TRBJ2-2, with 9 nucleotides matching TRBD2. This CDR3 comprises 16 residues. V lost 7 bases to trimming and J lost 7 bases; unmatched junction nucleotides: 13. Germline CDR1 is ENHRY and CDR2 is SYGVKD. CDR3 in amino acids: CAIKGTPSGIIGELFF. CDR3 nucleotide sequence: TGTGCCATCAAAGGAACGCCTAGCGGGATTATCGGGGAGCTGTTTTTT.

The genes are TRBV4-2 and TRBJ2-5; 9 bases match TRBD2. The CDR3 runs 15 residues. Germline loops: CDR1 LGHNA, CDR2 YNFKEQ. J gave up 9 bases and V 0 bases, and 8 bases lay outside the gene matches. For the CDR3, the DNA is TGTGCCAGCAGCCAAGACGCTAGCGGGGTTGCCCCCCAGTACTTC. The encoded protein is CASSQDASGVAPQYF.